These 20 T cell receptor beta chains originate from one sample sequenced in a study of early T cells in non-severe SARS-CoV-2 infection. TCRdb redid the calling of the 5' RACE reads with MiXCR, one entry per CDR3 protein. Found here are about 56,000 distinct CDR3 sequences, more than 13% of them singletons; the top ten hold over 4%. This specimen consisted of whole blood, obtained at baseline. All receptors come from an adult who was a healthcare worker with PCR-confirmed SARS-CoV-2 infection or an uninfected control (not recorded which).

V is TRBV11-2 and J is TRBJ2-7, with TRBD1 matching 10 bases. CDR3 length: 16 amino acids. V gave up 7 bases and J gave up 6 bases; unmatched junction bases: 15. Germline assignment: CDR1 SGHAT and CDR2 FQNNGV. The CDR3 loop reads CASNTPTGTGAFEQYF. The CDR3 DNA sequence: TGTGCCAGCAATACCCCGACCGGGACAGGGGCTTTCGAGCAGTACTTC.

The chain employs TRBV27 and TRBJ2-7; D remains unclear. Per the germline V gene, CDR1 is MNHEY and CDR2 is SMNVEV (reference sequence). V dropped 2 bases and J dropped 5 bases, with 10 bases sitting between them. The CDR3 length is 13 residues. Here the CDR3 DNA reads TGTGCCAGCAGTTTAAACGAAAGGGACGAGCAGTACTTC. Translating it yields CASSLNERDEQYF.

The table lists this clonotype with many counts. CDR3 sequence (DNA): TGCGCCAGCAGCTCCGGACAGGGATCAACCGGGGAGCTGTTTTTT. This codes for CASSSGQGSTGELFF. The chain couples TRBV5-1 to TRBJ2-2, with 8 bases fitting TRBD1. J gave up 5 bases and V 3 bases, and 6 bases lay outside the gene matches. The germline CDR1 and CDR2 sequences are SGHRS and YFSETQ. The CDR3 sequence is 15 residues long.

This clonotype has just one count. The V gene is TRBV7-2, the J gene TRBJ2-3, with 14 bases fitting TRBD2. The CDR3 consists of 16 residues. CDR1 SGHTA and CDR2 FQGNSA come from the germline V gene. Trimming took 4 bases from V and 4 from J; bases not matched to a gene: 4. The CDR3 spells CASSYRGLAGADTQYF. CDR3 DNA sequence: TGTGCCAGCAGCTACAGGGGACTAGCGGGAGCAGATACGCAGTATTTT.

The chain is built from TRBV20-1 and TRBJ2-7, with D possibly matching TRBD1 (6 bases). Trimming left V 7 bases short and J 3 bases short, with 13 bases between. Germline V gene sequence: CDR1 DFQATT, CDR2 SNEGSKA (reference sequence). The CDR3 has 12 residues. The CDR3 is CSVTGHGYEQYF. The CDR3 DNA reads TGCAGTGTTACAGGGCATGGCTACGAGCAGTACTTC.

The table lists this clonotype with a few counts. V is TRBV12-3 or TRBV12-4 and J is TRBJ1-1; D gene unclear. The CDR3 is 13 residues long. Trimming pared 1 base from V and 5 bases from J, leaving 8 bases between. The CDR3 DNA is TGTGCCAGCAGTTTAGATGAGGGTACTGAAGCTTTCTTT. Its protein is CASSLDEGTEAFF.

This clonotype was observed many times. CDR3 protein: CASSAGTAPYEQYF. The CDR3 DNA reads as TGTGCCAGCAGTGCAGGGACTGCGCCCTACGAGCAGTACTTC. J is TRBJ2-7 and V is TRBV12-3 or TRBV12-4; D might be TRBD2 (6 bases). V lost 5 bases and J 2 bases, leaving 13 bases between the germline ends. The CDR3 is 14 residues long.

This clonotype was observed many times. This rearrangement joins TRBV12-3 or TRBV12-4 to TRBJ2-6; D not certain. This CDR3 is 15 amino acids long. V gave up 1 base and J gave up 2 bases, with 6 bases separating them. Here the CDR3 DNA reads TGTGCCAGCAGTTTAGGTGTCGCTGGGGCCAACGTCCTGACTTTC. Its protein is CASSLGVAGANVLTF.

This clonotype was seen repeatedly, ten times or more. The chain employs TRBV10-3 and TRBJ1-1, with TRBD1 identical over 7 bases. The ends lost 3 bases at V and 7 bases at J; junction bases unmatched: 11. CDR3 length: 15 residues. Per germline, CDR1 ENHRY and CDR2 SYGVKD. CDR3 sequence (DNA): TGTGCCATCAGTGATACAAGGGGGCCAGAGGGTGAAGCTTTCTTT. This codes for CAISDTRGPEGEAFF.

This clonotype was observed a handful of times. The chain recombines TRBV9 with TRBJ2-1; 8 nucleotides match TRBD2. The CDR3 has 17 amino acids. Looked up from germline, CDR1 is SGDLS and CDR2 is YYNGEE. V gave up 0 bases and J gave up 2 bases; unmatched junction bases: 7. As DNA, the CDR3 is TGTGCCAGCAGCGTAGGTCGCGGGGGGTATACCTACAATGAGCAGTTCTTC. Amino acids: CASSVGRGGYTYNEQFF. The full variable domain, rest sourced from reference TRBV9 and TRBJ2-1, is DSGVTQTPKHLITATGQRVTLRCSPRSGDLSVYWYQQSLDQGLQFLIQYYNGEERAKGNILERFSAQQFPDLHSELNLSSLELGDSALYFCASSVGRGGYTYNEQFFGPGTRLTVL.

This clonotype was detected many times. The chain links TRBV6-5 to TRBJ2-1; 7 positions agree with TRBD2. V dropped 3 bases and J dropped 9; count of bases not matched to a gene: 11. Germline values: CDR1 MNHEY, CDR2 SVGAGI. This CDR3 has 15 amino acids. Here the CDR3 DNA reads TGTGCCAGCAGTTATGGGAGGGACCCGTCGGGTGAGCAGTTCTTC. Encoded protein: CASSYGRDPSGEQFF.

CDR3 sequence: CSARGPGLAGIYEQYF. The CDR3 coding sequence is TGCAGTGCTAGAGGCCCGGGACTAGCGGGAATTTACGAGCAGTACTTC. V is TRBV20-1 and J is TRBJ2-7; TRBD2 matches 13 bases. CDR1 DFQATT and CDR2 SNEGSKA come from the germline V gene (reference sequence). With 1 base clipped from V and 4 bases from J, the junction kept 7 bases outside the gene matches. The CDR3 spans 16 residues.

This clonotype appeared many times. The rearrangement uses TRBV27 and TRBJ2-3; D gene ambiguous. The length of the CDR3 is 15 residues. V lost 6 bases to trimming and J lost 4 bases, with 17 bases between them. Germline lookup yields CDR1 MNHEY and CDR2 SMNVEV (reference sequence). The CDR3 loop reads CASSRTQVWADTQYF. DNA of the CDR3: TGTGCCAGCAGCCGAACTCAAGTGTGGGCAGATACGCAGTATTTT.

The table lists this clonotype with many counts. This chain joins TRBV2 and TRBJ2-1; 7 bases fit TRBD1. Per the germline V gene, CDR1 is SNHLY and CDR2 is FYNNEI. Trimming at V came to 7 bases and at J to 6 bases, leaving 6 bases not matched to a gene. This CDR3 region has 13 residues. In nucleotides, the CDR3 is TGTGCCAGCATCACGGGACAGTCCAATGAGCAGTTCTTC. This gives the protein CASITGQSNEQFF.

A note on this clonotype: A junction end diverges from the germline sequence, so it may reflect a read error. This chain links TRBV5-1 with TRBJ1-6; TRBD1 is a possible D gene (5 bases). Looked up from germline, CDR1 is SGHRS and CDR2 is YFSETQ. This CDR3 is 13 amino acids long. CDR3 nucleotide sequence: TGCGCCAGCGGGGACGGGGGAAATTCAGCCCTCCACTTT. Translation gives CASGDGGNSALHF.

This chain connects TRBV20-1 to TRBJ1-2; weak D call: TRBD1 (6 bases). The CDR3 sequence is 15 residues long. Trimming took 0 bases from V and 5 from J, leaving 16 bases between them. CDR1 is DFQATT, CDR2 SNEGSKA, per germline (reference sequence). The CDR3 DNA reads TGCAGTGCTAGAGATCGCAGGGGAGCTGTTTATGGCTACACCTTC. Translating gives CSARDRRGAVYGYTF.

This clonotype was seen more than once but under ten times. V gene TRBV28 combines with J gene TRBJ1-5; TRBD1 matches 11 bases. V was clipped by 8 bases and J by 6 bases; unmatched bases: 15. This CDR3 is built from 17 residues. CDR1 is MDHEN and CDR2 is SYDVKM in the germline V gene. CDR3 in amino acids: CASHSRTGGFVGQPQHF. In DNA, the CDR3 is TGTGCCAGCCATTCACGGACAGGGGGCTTTGTTGGTCAGCCCCAGCATTTT.

This clonotype was recorded a few times. This sequence joins TRBV6-5 and TRBJ1-6; possible D gene TRBD1, 5 bases. The V end was cut by 6 bases, the J end by 7 bases, with 16 bases between. Germline CDR1 is MNHEY and CDR2 is SVGAGI. The CDR3 spans 15 residues. This CDR3 reads CASSPFGRANSPLHF. The CDR3 DNA is TGTGCCAGCAGCCCATTCGGCAGGGCCAATTCACCCCTCCACTTT.

The chain uses TRBV6-5 and TRBJ2-7; 8 nucleotides line up with TRBD2. Germline V CDR1 and CDR2: MNHEY, SVGAGI. J lost 0 bases, V lost 6 bases, and 10 bases had no gene match. This CDR3 comprises 16 residues. The CDR3 bases are TGTGCCAGCAGCCGAGACTCACGGGAGGGCTCCTACGAGCAGTACTTC. Translated, it gives CASSRDSREGSYEQYF.

The chain recombines TRBV20-1 with TRBJ2-2; D uncertain. The CDR3 is made up of 11 amino acids. Germline V gene lookup returns CDR1 DFQATT and CDR2 SNEGSKA (reference sequence). V was shortened by 5 bases and J by 7 bases, with 8 bases between the two germline ends. Written as DNA, the CDR3 is TGCAGTGCTCTCTTGAACGGGGAGCTGTTTTTT. It encodes CSALLNGELFF.